This T cell receptor beta chain was sequenced for a study of vaccination effects on CD4 cells after COVID-19. Overall study: For each well, roughly 2 million PBMC were cultured with roughly 11 IU/ml IL-2 and roughly 9.2 ug/ml peptides.

In regard to this clone: The antigen remains undetermined.

Overall study findings and caveats: Marked clonal contraction was seen in infection- and vaccine-induced clones late after vaccination.

Sequenced by immunoSEQ multiplex PCR; TCRdb stores in-frame clones only, minus some. The data contain about 58,000 clones, 65% to 80% of them singletons. Researchers isolated CD4+ T cells once approximately eleven days of culture had elapsed. Vaccinees lacked prior SARS-CoV-2 infection and tested negative for nucleocapsid antibodies. The germline V gene has CDR1 SGDLS and CDR2 YYNGEE. The CDR3 sequence is 14 residues long. V dropped 0 bases and J dropped 11; count of bases not matched to a gene: 8. The chain is built from TRBV9 and TRBJ2-3, with 8 bases aligning to TRBD2. Sequences were derived from CD4+ T cells from PBMCs cultured without peptide, sampled before COVID-19 vaccination. This clonotype was obtained from a human donor who received a COVID-19 vaccine. The CDR3 sequence is CASSVGLAGGRQYF. Written as DNA, the CDR3 is TGTGCCAGCAGCGTAGGTCTAGCGGGCGGGAGGCAGTATTTT.